This entry lists 21 T cell receptor beta chains sequenced from one sample in a study of T cells in women clearing cervical HPV infection. Sequencing was performed with immunoSEQ multiplex PCR; in TCRdb, only in-frame clones are kept and a portion is missing. In all, the sample yields 35,000 to 45,000 clones. Sequencing input: blood buffy coat. The receptors here all came from a woman aged 18-70 years with a cervical HPV16 infection that either progressed to CIN3+ or cleared (not recorded which).

As for this clone: The CDR3 goes on 3 residues after the read ends, and that part is filled in from the germline J gene. The chain combines TRBV7-2 with TRBJ2-1; D is undetermined. The CDR3 extends over 15 amino acids. Trimming removed 0 bases at V and 4 bases at J, with 10 bases between. CDR1 SGHTA and CDR2 FQGNSA come from the germline V gene. This chain's CDR3 is CASSLAQQQYNEQFF. Incomplete CDR3 DNA: TGTGCCAGCAGCTTAGCCCAACAACAATACAATGAG.

A note on this clone: With the read ending 3 residues before the CDR3 end, the germline J gene is used to fill in that end. The chain has TRBV12-3 or TRBV12-4 and TRBJ1-2; 10 bases are shared with TRBD1. V was pared by 4 bases and J by 2 bases, with 7 bases of the junction left unmatched. There are 16 residues in the CDR3. The CDR3 loop is CASSSSGQGSNYGYTF. The sequenced part of the CDR3 DNA is TGTGCCAGCAGTTCGTCGGGACAGGGGTCGAACTATGGC.

A remark on this clone: The CDR3 is cut off 3 residues early in the read; its end comes from the germline J gene. V is TRBV7-8 and J is TRBJ2-5, with a possible D match to TRBD1 (6 bases). V was shortened by 5 bases and J by 1 base, with 11 bases between the two germline ends. The CDR3 is 14 amino acids. Looked up from germline, CDR1 is SGHVS and CDR2 is FQNEAQ. Here the CDR3 reads CASSRYRVQETQYF. Partial CDR3 DNA: TGTGCCAGCAGCCGTTACAGGGTCCAAGAGACC.

Regarding this clone: The CDR3 end falls 3 residues outside the read, so it is completed with the germline J gene. The gene calls are TRBV18 and TRBJ2-4; 12 bases fit TRBD1. The CDR3 totals 15 residues. Germline lookup yields CDR1 KGHSH and CDR2 LQKENI. The CDR3: CASSKGQGANYGQYF. Incomplete CDR3 DNA: TGTGCCAGCTCAAAGGGACAGGGGGCTAACTATGGT.

As to this clone: The CDR3 is cut off 3 residues early in the read; its end comes from the germline J gene. J is TRBJ2-5 and V is TRBV18; D call uncertain. The V end lost 0 bases, the J end lost 3 bases, and 8 bases lay between the germline ends. This CDR3 spans 14 amino acids. From germline, CDR1 is KGHSH and CDR2 LQKENI. The CDR3 reads CASSPPTTKETQYF. CDR3 DNA, as far as it was read: TGTGCCAGCTCACCACCGACGACAAAAGAGACC.

Comments on this clone: The read halts 3 residues ahead of the CDR3 end, with the missing end drawn from the germline J gene. The V call is TRBV7-9, the J call TRBJ2-7, with 7 nucleotides matching TRBD1. The CDR3 is made up of 13 amino acids. CDR1 SEHNR and CDR2 FQNEAQ come from the germline V gene (reference sequence). With V trimmed by 5 bases and J by 2 bases, 3 bases remained unmatched. The CDR3 reads CASSAQGAYEQYF. Partial CDR3 DNA: TGTGCCAGCAGCGCTCAGGGGGCCTACGAG.

As regards this clone: The observed sequence ends 3 residues before the CDR3 terminus, with the missing tail filled in from the germline J gene. The chain recombines TRBV19 with TRBJ2-1, with 14 bases lining up with TRBD2. Trimming took 5 bases from V and 7 from J; bases not matched to a gene: 4. CDR1 LNHDA and CDR2 SQIVND come from the germline V gene (reference sequence). The CDR3 length is 15 residues. CDR3 DNA (partial): TGTGCCAGTAGTGTCGGGACTAGCGGGAGTAATGAG. It codes for CASSVGTSGSNE. In full, the CDR3 is CASSVGTSGSNEQFF.

Of note for this clone: The read is 3 residues too short to cover the CDR3 end, so that end is filled in from the germline J gene. This chain connects TRBV6-2 or TRBV6-3 to TRBJ2-3; 7 nucleotides agree with TRBD1. Unmatched junction bases numbered 8, after V lost 9 bases and J lost 2 bases. Germline loops: CDR1 MNHEY, CDR2 SVGEGT. The CDR3 is 14 residues long. The CDR3 region is CASQGVFSTDTQYF. CDR3 DNA (partial): TGTGCCAGTCAGGGGGTCTTCTCCACAGATACG.

This chain's CDR3 is CASGTQGTDTQYF. The sequenced CDR3 bases are TGTGCCAGCGGAACACAGGGGACAGATACG. The chain employs TRBV7-9 and TRBJ2-3; 7 bases line up with TRBD1. With the read ending 3 residues before the CDR3 end, the germline J gene is used to fill in that end. The CDR3 covers 13 residues. Losses at the gene ends were 8 bases for V and 3 bases for J; bases not matched to a gene: 5. Germline CDR1 reads SEHNR; CDR2 reads FQNEAQ (reference sequence).

About this clone: The sequence runs out 3 residues before the end of the CDR3; the remainder is reconstructed from the germline J gene. The chain is built from TRBV2 and TRBJ2-1, with 15 positions matching TRBD2. The trim removed 7 bases at V and 7 bases at J, leaving 2 bases unmatched. The V gene's germline CDR1 is SNHLY and CDR2 FYNNEI. CDR3 size: 14 residues. The covered CDR3 bases are TGTGCCAGCATAGGACTAGCGGGAGGGAATGAG. Translation: CASIGLAGGNE. The full CDR3 reads CASIGLAGGNEQFF.

Of note for this clone: The CDR3 end lies 3 residues beyond the end of the read and is filled in from the germline J gene. The rearrangement joins TRBV7-2 to TRBJ2-5; 8 bases are a match to TRBD1. CDR1 and CDR2 from the germline V gene are SGHTA and FQGNSA. The CDR3 covers 14 residues. The J segment lost 2 bases and the V segment lost 2 bases, leaving 1 base of the junction unmatched. The part of the CDR3 DNA that was read is TGTGCCAGCAGCTTACAGGGGGCGCAAGAGACC. Translated: CASSLQGAQET. The entire CDR3 reads CASSLQGAQETQYF.

The sequenced CDR3 bases are TGTGCCAGCTCACTTACAGGGGTCGAGGGTACTGAA. Its protein is CASSLTGVEGTE. The full-length CDR3 reads as CASSLTGVEGTEAFF. The chain employs TRBV18 and TRBJ1-1, with 7 bases identical to TRBD1. Read coverage stops 3 residues before the CDR3 terminus; the germline J gene supplies the remainder. Germline lookup yields CDR1 KGHSH and CDR2 LQKENI. With 4 bases clipped from V and 5 bases from J, the junction kept 10 bases outside the gene matches. CDR3 length: 15 residues. Based on the CDR3 plus reference TRBV18 and TRBJ1-1, the full variable domain is NAGVMQNPRHLVRRRGQEARLRCSPMKGHSHVYWYRQLPEEGLKFMVYLQKENIIDESGMPKERFSAEFPKEGPSILRIQQVVRGDSAAYFCASSLTGVEGTEAFFGQGTRLTVV.

A word on this clone: Sequencing ends 3 residues short of the CDR3 end; the germline J gene provides the rest. The chain recombines TRBV20-1 with TRBJ1-5, with D maybe TRBD1 (5 bases). Germline-derived CDR1 and CDR2 are DFQATT and SNEGSKA (reference sequence). V was trimmed by 6 bases and J by 6 bases, leaving 9 bases between them. The CDR3 covers 11 residues. The CDR3 reads CSAGRGQPQHF. Partial CDR3 DNA: TGCAGTGCCGGAAGGGGTCAGCCC.

In the case of this clone: The read gets to within 3 residues of the CDR3 end, and the germline J gene fills in the rest. V usage is TRBV7-9 and J usage is TRBJ1-5; D ambiguous. Trimming shortened V by 1 base and J by 4 bases, and 11 bases separated the two germline ends. The CDR3 is 15 residues long. Germline V gene lookup returns CDR1 SEHNR and CDR2 FQNEAQ (reference sequence). The CDR3 sequence is CASSLGRGGNQPQHF. The part of the CDR3 DNA that was read is TGTGCCAGCAGCTTAGGCAGAGGAGGGAATCAGCCC.

To note about this clone: The read terminates 3 residues before the CDR3 end, so the remaining end is supplied by the germline J gene. The J gene is TRBJ1-2, the V gene TRBV5-8; D ambiguous. The CDR3 is made up of 12 amino acids. Trimming took off 3 bases at V and 4 bases at J, with 7 bases between the two ends. The V gene's germline CDR1 is SGHTS and CDR2 YDEGEE. This chain's CDR3 is CASSWAGYGYTF. The sequenced part of the CDR3 DNA is TGTGCCAGCAGCTGGGCGGGCTATGGC.

With regard to this clone: The CDR3 goes on 3 residues after the read ends, and that part is filled in from the germline J gene. The chain has TRBV30 and TRBJ2-1; TRBD2 aligns across 9 bases. V lost 0 bases, J lost 2 bases, and 2 bases stayed unmatched. The CDR3 sequence is 15 residues long. From germline, CDR1 is GTSNPN and CDR2 SVGIG (reference sequence). CDR3 region: CAWSVLAGTYNEQFF. The sequenced CDR3 bases are TGTGCCTGGAGTGTCCTAGCGGGAACCTACAATGAG.

CDR3 DNA (partial): TGTGCCAGCAGCGTCCTACAGGGGAGTGGCAATGAG. It codes for CASSVLQGSGNE. The full CDR3 protein reads CASSVLQGSGNEQFF. The J gene is TRBJ2-1, the V gene TRBV7-8, with 7 bases that match TRBD1. Read coverage stops 3 residues before the CDR3 terminus; the germline J gene supplies the remainder. With 5 bases clipped from V and 6 bases from J, the junction kept 10 bases outside the gene matches. Germline V gene sequence: CDR1 SGHVS, CDR2 FQNEAQ. This CDR3 region has 15 residues. The full variable domain, in which reference TRBV7-8 and TRBJ2-1 provide the parts outside the CDR3, is GAGVSQSPRYKVAKRGQDVALRCDPISGHVSLFWYQQALGQGPEFLTYFQNEAQLDKSGLPSDRFFAERPEGSVSTLKIQRTQQEDSAVYLCASSVLQGSGNEQFFGPGTRLTVL.

On this clone: The read falls 3 residues short of the CDR3 end, and the missing part is taken from the germline J gene. The J gene is TRBJ1-2, the V gene TRBV5-6; no clear D gene. Trimming removed 2 bases at V and 7 bases at J, with 18 bases between. The CDR3 spans 15 residues. Germline CDR1 and CDR2: SGHDT and YYEEEE. The CDR3 bases that were read are TGTGCCAGCAGCTTAGCGGCAGCGAGTGGCGGTGGC. Translated, it gives CASSLAAASGGG. The complete CDR3 sequence is CASSLAAASGGGYTF. Full variable domain (remainder filled in from reference TRBV5-6 and TRBJ1-2): DAGVTQSPTHLIKTRGQQVTLRCSPKSGHDTVSWYQQALGQGPQFIFQYYEEEERQRGNFPDRFSGHQFPNYSSELNVNALLLGDSALYLCASSLAAASGGGYTFGSGTRLTVV.

Remarks on this clone: Read sequence stops 3 residues before the CDR3 end, and the germline J gene provides the missing end. This chain uses TRBV7-2 with TRBJ2-7; D is possibly TRBD2 (6 bases). The CDR3 contains 15 residues. Germline CDR1 and CDR2: SGHTA and FQGNSA. The V gene lost 5 bases and the J gene lost 4 bases, with 18 bases spanning the gap. The DNA read from the CDR3 is TGTGCCAGCAGCCCTGAGGCTGGGGGACTTTACGAG. It encodes CASSPEAGGLYE. The full CDR3 reads CASSPEAGGLYEQYF.

As regards this clone: The DNA ends 3 residues before the CDR3 does, and the rest of the CDR3 is filled in from the germline J gene. The rearrangement links TRBV20-1 to TRBJ2-4, with D perhaps TRBD1 (7 bases). This CDR3 has 13 residues. Germline V lookup: CDR1 DFQATT, CDR2 SNEGSKA (reference sequence). CDR3 residues: CSAAGGIGEGQYF. The CDR3 DNA, read in part, is TGCAGTGCGGCAGGGGGGATTGGCGAGGGT.

Turning to this clone: Coverage ceases 3 residues before the CDR3 finishes, and the germline J gene fills in the end. The chain is built from TRBV5-5 and TRBJ2-5, with 8 bases matching TRBD1. The V gene's germline CDR1 is SGHKS and CDR2 YYEKEE (reference sequence). V was pared by 2 bases and J by 2 bases, with 5 bases of the junction left unmatched. The length of the CDR3 is 15 residues. CDR3 bases read: TGTGCCAGCAGCTTTAAACAGGGGGTACAAGAGACC. It specifies CASSFKQGVQET. The entire CDR3 reads CASSFKQGVQETQYF. Using reference TRBV5-5 and TRBJ2-5 for the parts outside the CDR3, the full variable domain is DAGVTQSPTHLIKTRGQQVTLRCSPISGHKSVSWYQQVLGQGPQFIFQYYEKEERGRGNFPDRFSARQFPNYSSELNVNALLLGDSALYLCASSFKQGVQETQYFGPGTRLLVL.